The present T cell receptor beta chain was sequenced within a study of PD-1 blockade in classical Hodgkin lymphoma. The study, taken as a whole, reports: Underlying causes for the observed repertoire differences were not defined, possibly disease activity or prior therapy.

Data came from immunoSEQ multiplex PCR; TCRdb stores just in-frame clones and leaves some out. The profile shows tens of thousands of clones, approximately 90% of them singletons. Notes on this clone: Its target is not known.

V shed 1 base and J shed 2 bases, with 15 bases lying between them. This CDR3 contains 15 residues. Germline CDR1 and CDR2: SQVTM and ANQGSEA. Every patient had relapsed following autologous stem cell transplantation, and cohorts differed in brentuximab vedotin exposure. The best responses consisted of complete response, partial response or progressive disease. Sequences were derived from peripheral blood mononuclear cells (PBMCs), sampled before the second cycle of nivolumab. This rearrangement joins TRBV29-1 to TRBJ2-7; perhaps TRBD2 as D (6 bases). This clonotype was obtained from a human donor with classical Hodgkin lymphoma. The CDR3 coding sequence is TGCAGCGTTGAAGGAGGGTCTAGCGAGACCTACGAGCAGTACTTC. Translation: CSVEGGSSETYEQYF.